A single sample gave rise to the 27 T cell receptor beta chains below, sequenced in a study of a mutant IDH1 vaccine in newly diagnosed glioma. Measured with immunoSEQ multiplex PCR; TCRdb has only the in-frame clones, and not every one. The table records approximately 100,000 clones, roughly 89% of them present only once. Time point given: baseline, week 1 (first vaccination visit). Indicated treatment: pre-vaccination baseline after standard-of-care therapy. Specimen: PBMCs, collected from a glioma patient treated with radiotherapy, temozolomide or both. These receptor sequences come from a woman in her forties or fifties with glioma.

The chain couples TRBV11-2 to TRBJ2-7, with 10 bases aligning to TRBD2. Per germline, CDR1 SGHAT and CDR2 FQNNGV. V lost 5 bases to trimming and J lost 6 bases; unmatched junction nucleotides: 4. The CDR3 contains 13 residues. The CDR3 is CASSGGLAIEQYF. In nucleotides, the CDR3 is TGTGCCAGCAGCGGGGGACTAGCGATCGAGCAGTACTTC. The whole variable domain, filled in from reference TRBV11-2 and TRBJ2-7, reads EAGVAQSPRYKIIEKRQSVAFWCNPISGHATLYWYQQILGQGPKLLIQFQNNGVVDDSQLPKDRFSAERLKGVDSTLKIQPAKLEDSAVYLCASSGGLAIEQYFGPGTRLTVT.

The J gene is TRBJ1-6, the V gene TRBV30; D not resolved. The length of the CDR3 is 16 residues. Germline V gives CDR1 GTSNPN, CDR2 SVGIG (reference sequence). V lost 0 bases to trimming and J lost 8 bases, with 17 bases between them. The CDR3 bases are TGTGCCTGGAGTGTAGTTAGGGTCCTAAAGGATTCACCCCTCCACTTT. It specifies CAWSVVRVLKDSPLHF.

This clone has only a few counts. This chain links TRBV5-6 with TRBJ2-3, with TRBD1 matching over 11 bases. This CDR3 region has 17 residues. V lost 6 bases to trimming and J lost 6 bases; unmatched junction nucleotides: 15. Germline assignment: CDR1 SGHDT and CDR2 YYEEEE. The CDR3 spells CASTVDRGRYVSDTQYF. The CDR3 DNA follows: TGTGCCAGCACCGTGGACAGGGGGCGATATGTGTCGGATACGCAGTATTTT.

V usage is TRBV4-1 and J usage is TRBJ2-7, with 7 bases aligning to TRBD1. This CDR3 comprises 14 residues. CDR1 and CDR2 (germline): MGHRA, YSYEKL. After removal of 5 bases from V and 0 bases from J, the junction contained 4 bases not matched to a gene. The CDR3 DNA follows: TGCGCCAGCAGCAACAGGGGTCACTCCTACGAGCAGTACTTC. Protein sequence: CASSNRGHSYEQYF.

J is TRBJ2-1 and V is TRBV28; TRBD2 matches 9 bases. The CDR3 runs 16 residues. Germline lookup yields CDR1 MDHEN and CDR2 SYDVKM. With 5 bases clipped from V and 0 bases from J, the junction kept 5 bases outside the gene matches. This CDR3 reads CASSRLAVSSYNEQFF. The CDR3 DNA reads as TGTGCCAGCAGTAGACTAGCGGTGAGCTCCTACAATGAGCAGTTCTTC.

This clone has only a few counts. The rearrangement joins TRBV29-1 to TRBJ1-5; 11 bases are shared with TRBD1. CDR3 length: 13 amino acids. Germline CDR1 SQVTM, CDR2 ANQGSEA. The ends lost 4 bases at V and 7 bases at J; junction bases unmatched: 3. The CDR3 protein is CSVGTGGRQPQHF. The CDR3 DNA reads as TGCAGCGTTGGGACAGGGGGCCGGCAGCCCCAGCATTTT.

The rearrangement uses TRBV28 and TRBJ2-1; 12 bases match TRBD2. Germline loops: CDR1 MDHEN, CDR2 SYDVKM. The CDR3 spans 16 residues. V shed 5 bases and J 4 bases; nucleotides not matched to a gene: 6. The CDR3 reads CASSTQTSGRYNEQFF. The CDR3 DNA is TGTGCCAGCAGTACCCAGACTAGCGGGAGATACAATGAGCAGTTCTTC.

V is TRBV30 and J is TRBJ1-2; the D is unclear. Germline V gene lookup returns CDR1 GTSNPN and CDR2 SVGIG (reference sequence). Trimming removed 0 bases from V and 2 bases from J, with 16 bases in between. The CDR3 runs to 16 residues. The CDR3 loop is CAWSVRRRYRNYGYTF. In DNA form, the CDR3 reads TGTGCCTGGAGTGTACGGAGGCGGTACAGAAACTATGGCTACACCTTC.

Written as DNA, the CDR3 is TGTGCCAGCAGTGGGCGGTCTATCACAGATACGCAGTATTTT. Amino acid sequence: CASSGRSITDTQYF. V is TRBV2 and J is TRBJ2-3; no firm D call. The germline CDR1 and CDR2 sequences are SNHLY and FYNNEI. The CDR3 consists of 14 residues. Trimming took off 4 bases at V and 2 bases at J, with 10 bases between the two ends.

The rearrangement joins TRBV7-9 to TRBJ1-1, with D unresolved. The V and J ends lost 5 bases and 7 bases respectively, with 11 bases between them. CDR1 is SEHNR, CDR2 FQNEAQ, per germline (reference sequence). This CDR3 is 12 amino acids long. The CDR3 nucleotides are TGTGCCAGCAGCCCAGACACCTTTGAAGCTTTCTTT. Residues: CASSPDTFEAFF.

The table lists this clone with a count of one. The CDR3 DNA follows: TGTGCCAGCACCCCGGGCAGTAGAGATACGCAGTATTTT. This translates into CASTPGSRDTQYF. The J gene is TRBJ2-3, the V gene TRBV19, with D hard to call. Trimming removed 9 bases at V and 5 bases at J, with 15 bases between. CDR3 length: 13 residues. CDR1 LNHDA and CDR2 SQIVND come from the germline V gene (reference sequence). Full variable domain (rest looked up from reference TRBV19 and TRBJ2-3): DGGITQSPKYLFRKEGQNVTLSCEQNLNHDAMYWYRQDPGQGLRLIYYSQIVNDFQKGDIAEGYSVSREKKESFPLTVTSAQKNPTAFYLCASTPGSRDTQYFGPGTRLTVL.

The chain employs TRBV5-1 and TRBJ2-7; D ambiguous. The V end was cut by 5 bases, the J end by 4 bases, with 22 bases between. Per germline, CDR1 SGHRS and CDR2 YFSETQ. The CDR3 covers 16 residues. The CDR3 DNA reads TGCGCCAGCAGGCTGTATGGGCTCCATATGGGATACGAGCAGTACTTC. As protein: CASRLYGLHMGYEQYF.

This clone was seen a few times. The DNA for the CDR3 is TGTGCCAGCAGTCCTCCTCTTAGCGGGAGCTCCTACAATGAGCAGTTCTTC. Translated, it gives CASSPPLSGSSYNEQFF. V and J are TRBV28 and TRBJ2-1; 9 nucleotides line up with TRBD2. CDR1 and CDR2 from the germline V gene are MDHEN and SYDVKM. V gave up 5 bases and J gave up 0 bases; unmatched junction bases: 8. CDR3 length equals 17 residues.

The chain joins TRBV4-1 to TRBJ1-5; no definite D call. The V and J ends lost 0 bases and 1 base respectively, with 13 bases between them. The germline V gene encodes CDR1 MGHRA and CDR2 YSYEKL. This CDR3 contains 17 residues. CDR3 protein: CASSQEVSVGSNQPQHF. Written as DNA, the CDR3 is TGCGCCAGCAGCCAAGAAGTCTCGGTAGGGAGCAATCAGCCCCAGCATTTT.

CDR3 amino acids: CASGRDNGETQYF. In nucleotides, the CDR3 is TGTGCCAGCGGCCGGGACAATGGGGAGACCCAGTACTTC. The chain is built from TRBV28 and TRBJ2-5; D may be TRBD1 (6 bases). The CDR3 runs to 13 residues. The V gene's germline CDR1 is MDHEN and CDR2 SYDVKM. Between the trimmed V and J ends, which lost 8 bases and 5 bases, there was a span of 15 bases.

This chain connects TRBV29-1 to TRBJ2-2; no firm D call. CDR3 length: 11 amino acids. Trimming left V 8 bases short and J 3 bases short, with 7 bases between. The germline V gene has CDR1 SQVTM and CDR2 ANQGSEA. CDR3 residues: CSFQDTGELFF. CDR3 bases: TGCAGCTTTCAAGACACCGGGGAGCTGTTTTTT.

This chain's CDR3 is CASSPQVAGQETQYF. In nucleotides, the CDR3 is TGTGCCAGCAGTCCCCAGGTAGCGGGACAAGAGACCCAGTACTTC. The chain recombines TRBV6-5 with TRBJ2-5; TRBD2 matches 8 bases. Germline V gene lookup returns CDR1 MNHEY and CDR2 SVGAGI. V shed 5 bases and J 2 bases; nucleotides not matched to a gene: 7. This CDR3 contains 15 residues.

V is TRBV30 and J is TRBJ2-7; 9 bases match TRBD2. The CDR3 contains 14 residues. The J segment lost 2 bases and the V segment lost 3 bases, leaving 5 bases of the junction unmatched. Germline-derived CDR1 and CDR2 are GTSNPN and SVGIG (reference sequence). The CDR3 loop reads CAWRSLAGTYEQYF. For the CDR3, the DNA is TGTGCCTGGAGGAGTCTAGCGGGGACCTACGAGCAGTACTTC.

The J gene is TRBJ2-5, the V gene TRBV10-2; D unclear. The end of the DNA aligns better with TRBJ2-7, so the J call may be wrong. The CDR3 loop spans 10 amino acids. Per germline, CDR1 WSHSY and CDR2 SAAADI. CDR3 in DNA: TGCGCCAGCAGAGACTACGAGCAGTACTTC. It encodes CASRDYEQYF.

The chain couples TRBV6-6 to TRBJ1-5; D unclear. CDR1 and CDR2 (germline): MNHNY, SVGAGI (reference sequence). V was shortened by 6 bases and J by 0 bases, with 6 bases between the two germline ends. There are 13 residues in the CDR3. The chain's CDR3 is CASRIHSNQPQHF. Here the CDR3 DNA reads TGTGCCAGCAGAATACATAGCAATCAGCCCCAGCATTTT.

The V and J genes are TRBV29-1 and TRBJ2-3; TRBD2 matches at 12 bases. Per germline, CDR1 SQVTM and CDR2 ANQGSEA. The CDR3 contains 13 residues. V trimming: 4 bases; J trimming: 4 bases; junction bases outside the gene matches: 0. The CDR3 sequence: CSVGTSGADTQYF. The CDR3 DNA reads as TGCAGCGTTGGGACTAGCGGGGCAGATACGCAGTATTTT.

The V and J genes are TRBV7-2 and TRBJ2-7; 12 nucleotides agree with TRBD2. Germline V CDR1 and CDR2: SGHTA, FQGNSA. V lost 4 bases, J lost 4 bases, and 8 bases stayed unmatched. The CDR3 totals 16 residues. CDR3 amino acids: CASSSSGTSGYYEQYF. The DNA of the CDR3 is TGTGCCAGCAGCTCCTCCGGGACTAGCGGGTATTACGAGCAGTACTTC.

DNA for the CDR3: TGTGCCATCAGTGCCGGGACGCCTAAGGGGGCCAAAAACATTCAGTACTTC. It translates to CAISAGTPKGAKNIQYF. This sequence joins TRBV10-3 and TRBJ2-4, with D perhaps TRBD1 or TRBD2 (5 bases each). Germline V CDR1 and CDR2: ENHRY, SYGVKD. Trimming cost V 4 bases and J 1 base, with 17 bases left between them. The CDR3 has 17 amino acids.

The V gene is TRBV7-3, the J gene TRBJ2-3, with 10 nucleotides matching TRBD2. Germline assignment: CDR1 SGHTA and CDR2 FQGTGA. V gave up 0 bases and J gave up 1 base; unmatched junction bases: 7. The CDR3 totals 18 residues. DNA for the CDR3: TGTGCCAGCAGCTTAACAGCGACCGGGACTAGCGGCACAGATACGCAGTATTTT. Translating gives CASSLTATGTSGTDTQYF.

The chain recombines TRBV5-4 with TRBJ1-6, with D perhaps TRBD1 (6 bases). V lost 4 bases and J lost 0, with 14 bases in between. This CDR3 region has 17 residues. Germline CDR1 reads SGHNT; CDR2 reads YYREEE (reference sequence). CDR3 sequence: CASSKGHQSSYNSPLHF. The CDR3 DNA sequence: TGTGCCAGCAGCAAGGGACACCAGAGCTCCTATAATTCACCCCTCCACTTT.

This clone turned up a few times. The chain has TRBV4-1 and TRBJ2-1; maybe TRBD2 (6 bases). The CDR3 has 16 amino acids. Trimming shortened V by 4 bases and J by 7 bases, and 20 bases separated the two germline ends. CDR1 and CDR2 (germline): MGHRA, YSYEKL. CDR3: CASSPFDRRRGNEQFF. The CDR3 DNA follows: TGCGCCAGCAGCCCCTTTGACAGACGTCGGGGGAATGAGCAGTTCTTC.

V and J are TRBV7-2 and TRBJ1-1; D may be TRBD1 (5 bases). The length of the CDR3 is 14 residues. Trimming pared 2 bases from V and 0 bases from J, leaving 7 bases between. The germline CDR1 and CDR2 sequences are SGHTA and FQGNSA. CDR3 protein: CASSLIRVNTEAFF. For the CDR3, the DNA is TGTGCCAGCAGCTTAATCAGGGTGAACACTGAAGCTTTCTTT.